Shown below are 2 T cell receptor beta chains from a single sample sequenced in a study of cytomegalovirus exposure and HLA in healthy donors. Use of 60 Vbeta and 13 Jbeta primers characterized the PCR. Here immunoSEQ multiplex PCR was the method, and the copy in TCRdb shows in-frame clones only, minus some. Seen in this sample are under 120,000 clones; the ten most common clones hold 0.59%. The sample taken for sequencing was PBMCs. The receptors stem from a man aged 45-65 years in good health and CMV-seronegative.

The V and J genes are TRBV5-1 and TRBJ2-5, with D tentatively TRBD2 (5 bases). Per germline, CDR1 SGHRS and CDR2 YFSETQ. The ends were cut back, 4 bases at V and 2 bases at J, with 12 bases in the middle. This CDR3 region has 14 residues. CDR3 in amino acids: CASSPGGSQETQYF. The CDR3 DNA sequence: TGCGCCAGCAGCCCTGGAGGCAGTCAAGAGACCCAGTACTTC.

The chain carries TRBV18 and TRBJ2-6; 9 bases line up with TRBD1. This CDR3 region has 19 residues. The trim removed 4 bases at V and 1 base at J, leaving 11 bases unmatched. In germline, CDR1 is KGHSH, CDR2 LQKENI. In nucleotides, the CDR3 is TGTGCCAGCTCACGAGAAGCTCCGGGACAGGGATCTGGGGCCAACGTCCTGACTTTC. As protein: CASSREAPGQGSGANVLTF.